The 24 T cell receptor beta chains below all came from one sample that was sequenced in a study of OX40 agonist ivuxolimab in advanced cancers. Only in-frame clones appear in the TCRdb table, and some are missing; sequencing was by immunoSEQ multiplex PCR. The sample consists of about 41,000 clones, around four fifths of them appearing once. The material sequenced was CD4+ or CD8+ T cells sorted from blood, taken in a trial of the OX40 agonist ivuxolimab. These receptors all stem from an adult with an advanced solid tumor such as melanoma, head and neck, liver or kidney cancer.

The V call is TRBV6-5, the J call TRBJ2-1; D not resolved. V lost 0 bases and J 5 bases, leaving 5 bases between the germline ends. Germline V gene sequence: CDR1 MNHEY, CDR2 SVGAGI. This CDR3 region has 13 residues. The CDR3 is CASSYSRDNEQFF. CDR3 bases: TGTGCCAGCAGTTACTCTAGGGACAATGAGCAGTTCTTC.

This chain uses TRBV18 with TRBJ2-5, with TRBD2 matching over 8 bases. The DNA end is a closer match to TRBJ2-7, so the J assignment may be wrong. This CDR3 region has 15 residues. Germline V gene lookup returns CDR1 KGHSH and CDR2 LQKENI. CDR3 in DNA: TGTGCCAGCTCGTCGACCGCTCTAGCGGGTCACGAGCAGTACTTC. Its protein product is CASSSTALAGHEQYF.

The chain recombines TRBV5-4 with TRBJ1-2, with D tentatively TRBD1 (6 bases). The CDR3 extends over 15 amino acids. The V gene's germline CDR1 is SGHNT and CDR2 YYREEE (reference sequence). V was shortened by 4 bases and J by 0 bases, with 13 bases between the two germline ends. The chain's CDR3 is CASSSFDRTNYGYTF. CDR3 DNA: TGTGCCAGCAGCAGCTTCGACAGGACTAACTATGGCTACACCTTC.

This clone showed up just a few times. The gene calls are TRBV29-1 and TRBJ1-1; TRBD1 might be the D (5 bases). Germline V gene sequence: CDR1 SQVTM, CDR2 ANQGSEA. Trimming stripped 3 bases from V and 5 bases from J, with 28 bases between. The CDR3 has 18 residues. The DNA for the CDR3 is TGCAGCGTTGATTTTACAGGAAGGACCTCCCCGGAGCGGACTGAAGCTTTCTTT. Amino acid sequence: CSVDFTGRTSPERTEAFF.

The chain links TRBV16 to TRBJ2-1; D not resolved. Germline values: CDR1 KGHSY, CDR2 FQNENV. CDR3 length: 14 residues. V was pared by 1 base and J by 4 bases, with 8 bases between. The CDR3 reads CASSQFQEYNEQFF. The DNA of the CDR3 is TGTGCCAGCAGCCAATTCCAGGAATACAATGAGCAGTTCTTC.

The chain carries TRBV11-3 and TRBJ1-6; D is unresolved. The ends were cut back, 5 bases at V and 6 bases at J, with 11 bases in the middle. Germline V gives CDR1 SGHNT, CDR2 YENEEA. This CDR3 is built from 14 residues. CDR3 sequence: CASSPRSTNSPLHF. The CDR3 bases are TGTGCCAGCAGCCCTAGGTCCACTAATTCACCCCTCCACTTT.

Note on this clone: A junction end diverges from the germline sequence, so it may reflect a read error. The V call is TRBV7-9, the J call TRBJ1-4; D not certain. Per the germline V gene, CDR1 is SEHNR and CDR2 is FQNEAQ (reference sequence). The CDR3 contains 11 residues. CDR3 in amino acids: CASSLFETLFF. The CDR3, as DNA: TGTGCCAGCAGCTTGTTCGAAACACTGTTTTTT. The variable domain in full, completed from reference TRBV7-9 and TRBJ1-4, reads DTGVSQNPRHKITKRGQNVTFRCDPISEHNRLYWYRQTLGQGPEFLTYFQNEAQLEKSRLLSDRFSAERPKGSFSTLEIQRTEQGDSAMYLCASSLFETLFFGSGTQLSVL.

The chain recombines TRBV18 with TRBJ2-1, with 12 positions matching TRBD2. Germline CDR1 is KGHSH and CDR2 is LQKENI. The V and J ends lost 3 bases and 5 bases, in that order; junction bases with no gene match: 2. The CDR3 has 15 residues. The CDR3 DNA reads as TGTGCCAGCTCACCGGGACTAGCGGGCAACAATGAGCAGTTCTTC. This encodes CASSPGLAGNNEQFF.

V and J are TRBV4-2 and TRBJ1-1, with D unresolved. Per the germline V gene, CDR1 is LGHNA and CDR2 is YNFKEQ. The CDR3 spans 15 residues. V lost 4 bases and J lost 4, with 16 bases in between. The DNA for the CDR3 is TGTGCCAGCAGCCGGGCGTCCCTTCGAGCCACTGAAGCTTTCTTT. Translated: CASSRASLRATEAFF.

A word on this clone: This same CDR3 is encoded by further DNA sequences in the sample. The CDR3 DNA reads as TGTGCCAGCAGCTTCCAAGATACGCAGTATTTT. Translating gives CASSFQDTQYF. This rearrangement joins TRBV5-4 to TRBJ2-3; no clear D. Germline CDR1 and CDR2: SGHNT and YYREEE (reference sequence). The CDR3 covers 11 residues. V was shortened by 2 bases and J by 5 bases, with 3 bases between the two germline ends.

The chain employs TRBV6-5 and TRBJ1-1; possibly TRBD1 for D (5 bases). This CDR3 spans 13 amino acids. Germline assignment: CDR1 MNHEY and CDR2 SVGAGI. Trimming removed 4 bases at V and 1 base at J, with 7 bases between. The DNA of the CDR3 is TGTGCCAGCAGTTGGGACCCGAACACTGAAGCTTTCTTT. As protein: CASSWDPNTEAFF.

This clone was observed a single time. The V and J genes are TRBV2 and TRBJ1-2; a possible D gene is TRBD1 (5 bases). V dropped 2 bases and J dropped 8 bases, with 12 bases sitting between them. Germline V CDR1 and CDR2: SNHLY, FYNNEI. There are 13 residues in the CDR3. The CDR3 nucleotides read TGTGCCAGCAGTGAAAACCCAGGGCACGGCTACACCTTC. Translated, it gives CASSENPGHGYTF.

This clone showed up just once. The CDR3 spells CASRRWGQMNTEAFF. The CDR3, as DNA: TGTGCCAGCAGAAGGTGGGGTCAAATGAACACTGAAGCTTTCTTT. This chain connects TRBV11-3 to TRBJ1-1; D not certain. The germline gives CDR1 SGHNT, CDR2 YENEEA. Trimming removed 6 bases at V and 0 bases at J, with 14 bases between. The CDR3 loop spans 15 amino acids. The entire variable domain, with the rest obtained from reference TRBV11-3 and TRBJ1-1, is as follows: EAGVVQSPRYKIIEKKQPVAFWCNPISGHNTLYWYLQNLGQGPELLIRYENEEAVDDSQLPKDRFSAERLKGVDSTLKIQPAELGDSAVYLCASRRWGQMNTEAFFGQGTRLTVV.

The chain has TRBV11-2 and TRBJ1-5; no firm D call. The CDR3 consists of 14 residues. Trimming cost V 3 bases and J 0 bases, with 6 bases left between them. CDR1 is SGHAT, CDR2 FQNNGV, per germline. In DNA, the CDR3 is TGTGCCAGCAGCTTGAGGGATAGCAATCAGCCCCAGCATTTT. Amino acids: CASSLRDSNQPQHF.

The chain couples TRBV7-6 to TRBJ1-5; TRBD1 aligns across 7 bases. Germline CDR1 and CDR2: SGHVS and FNYEAQ. V lost 5 bases, J lost 2 bases, and 12 bases stayed unmatched. The CDR3 covers 17 residues. The CDR3 loop is CASSPYQTGRGNQPQHF. In nucleotides, the CDR3 is TGTGCCAGCAGCCCTTATCAGACAGGGCGCGGCAATCAGCCCCAGCATTTT.

This clone was seen just once. V usage is TRBV11-2 and J usage is TRBJ1-2; no clear D. Germline loops: CDR1 SGHAT, CDR2 FQNNGV. Deletions cut 1 base from V and 5 bases from J, with 11 bases between. The CDR3 has 14 residues. CDR3 nucleotide sequence: TGTGCCAGCAGCTTAGTCCAGGCTTCATATGGCTACACCTTC. It translates to CASSLVQASYGYTF.

The chain carries TRBV29-1 and TRBJ2-7; 10 nucleotides align to TRBD2. The germline CDR1 and CDR2 sequences are SQVTM and ANQGSEA. The CDR3 is made up of 14 amino acids. Losses at the gene ends were 7 bases for V and 4 bases for J; bases not matched to a gene: 10. The CDR3 sequence is CSDLHSGRNYEQYF. The CDR3 DNA reads TGCAGCGACCTGCATAGCGGGAGGAATTACGAGCAGTACTTC.

The chain recombines TRBV28 with TRBJ2-2; 8 bases map to TRBD2. With V trimmed by 10 bases and J by 2 bases, 9 bases remained unmatched. Germline V CDR1 and CDR2: MDHEN, SYDVKM. The CDR3 consists of 15 residues. DNA of the CDR3: TGTGCCATCCTACCCGGGGGGGGAAACACCGGGGAGCTGTTTTTT. Its translation is CAILPGGGNTGELFF.

The V call is TRBV7-2, the J call TRBJ2-1, with 14 bases fitting TRBD2. V gave up 2 bases and J gave up 8 bases; unmatched junction bases: 2. CDR1 SGHTA and CDR2 FQGNSA come from the germline V gene. CDR3 length: 15 residues. CDR3 in amino acids: CASSLRTSGRYEQFF. The CDR3 DNA reads TGTGCCAGCAGCTTAAGGACTAGCGGGAGGTATGAGCAGTTCTTC.

Turning to this clone: This CDR3 is also generated by other DNA sequences in the sample. The chain carries TRBV19 and TRBJ2-2; 8 bases line up with TRBD2. Losses at the gene ends were 6 bases for V and 0 bases for J; bases not matched to a gene: 6. This CDR3 region has 16 residues. Germline V CDR1 and CDR2: LNHDA, SQIVND (reference sequence). The CDR3 loop is CASRMGGRTNTGELFF. The CDR3, as DNA: TGTGCCAGTAGGATGGGCGGGAGGACGAACACCGGGGAGCTGTTTTTT.

This clone was picked up a small number of times. The genes are TRBV7-6 and TRBJ1-1; weak D call: TRBD1 (5 bases). V lost 8 bases and J lost 3, with 13 bases in between. From germline, CDR1 is SGHVS and CDR2 FNYEAQ. There are 13 residues in the CDR3. The CDR3 is CASGDKGHTEAFF. CDR3 bases: TGTGCCAGCGGAGATAAGGGGCACACTGAAGCTTTCTTT.

The gene calls are TRBV28 and TRBJ1-1; 8 bases align to TRBD1. The germline CDR1 and CDR2 sequences are MDHEN and SYDVKM. The length of the CDR3 is 16 residues. Germline trimming cut 5 bases from V and 3 bases from J; bases unmatched to any gene: 11. This chain's CDR3 is CASSGTFGQGHTEAFF. DNA for the CDR3: TGTGCCAGCAGTGGGACGTTCGGACAGGGCCACACTGAAGCTTTCTTT.

This rearrangement joins TRBV5-4 to TRBJ2-5, with D possibly matching TRBD1 (6 bases). The germline V gene encodes CDR1 SGHNT and CDR2 YYREEE (reference sequence). The CDR3 covers 13 residues. The germline V and J ends were trimmed by 5 bases and 1 base, with 9 bases remaining between them. The chain's CDR3 is CASRKDSQETQYF. CDR3 nucleotides: TGTGCCAGCAGGAAGGACAGCCAAGAGACCCAGTACTTC.

This rearrangement joins TRBV5-6 to TRBJ1-2, with TRBD1 as a possible D gene (5 bases). CDR3 size: 14 residues. Germline V gene sequence: CDR1 SGHDT, CDR2 YYEEEE. Trimming left V 0 bases short and J 4 bases short, with 10 bases between. For the CDR3, the DNA is TGTGCCAGCAGCTTGGGACAGCCAATCTATGGCTACACCTTC. This translates into CASSLGQPIYGYTF.